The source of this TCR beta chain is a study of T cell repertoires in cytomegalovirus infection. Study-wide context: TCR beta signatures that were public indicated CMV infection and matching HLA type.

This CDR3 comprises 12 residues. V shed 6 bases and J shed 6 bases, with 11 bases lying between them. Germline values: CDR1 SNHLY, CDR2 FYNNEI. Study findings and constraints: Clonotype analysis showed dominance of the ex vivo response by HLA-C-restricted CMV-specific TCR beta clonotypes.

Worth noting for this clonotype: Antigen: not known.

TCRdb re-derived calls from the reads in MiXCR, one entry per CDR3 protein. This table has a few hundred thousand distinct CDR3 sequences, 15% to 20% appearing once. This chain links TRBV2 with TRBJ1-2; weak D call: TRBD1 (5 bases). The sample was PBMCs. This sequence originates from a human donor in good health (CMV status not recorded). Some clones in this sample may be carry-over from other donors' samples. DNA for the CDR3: TGTGCCAGCAGGAGGGCCAGGGATGGCTACACCTTC. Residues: CASRRARDGYTF.